This T cell receptor beta chain emerged from a study of blood T cell repertoires in COVID-19 (dated by TCRdb to 2018 to 2020). With regard to the full study: Samples covering the acute and convalescent phases of COVID-19 were provided by collaborators in the United States, Italy and Spain. The repertoires were released in a freely available public database meant as a resource for research on the immune response to SARS-CoV-2. A de-identified subject ID, COVID-19 status, age in years and sex were almost always included in the sample metadata. The dataset comprised deeply sampled blood TCRbeta repertoires from subjects exposed to, actively infected with, or recovered from COVID-19. Where available, HLA class I and class II types were taken from metadata supplied by the sample provider and were not determined by assay-based typing. The samples were drawn from the first 160 participants of the ongoing ImmuneRACE study and from 1,254 subjects provided by 6 global collaborators. The material from the prospective study consisted of cDNA or gDNA derived from T cells, B-cell-depleted T cells, or PBMCs. What the authors observed across the whole study: Clinical and demographic metadata were provided uncurated, with the amount varying by source and participant.

Participants in the prospective study were aged roughly 18 to 100 years, lived in under 30 United States geographic areas, and enrolled through a virtual design. To assign participants to cohorts, the prospective study relied on clinical history that participants themselves reported in a screening survey and a study questionnaire. For ImmuneRACE Cohort 3, a participant was defined as recovered based on two consecutive negative NP/OP PCR tests, clearance by a healthcare professional, or resolution of symptoms. In the prospective study, whole blood, serum and a nasopharyngeal or oropharyngeal swab were collected from each participant by mobile phlebotomists. Additional blood draws and questionnaires over an approximately two-month period could optionally be provided by prospective study participants. Prospective study blood samples were shipped either frozen or at room temperature before DNA extraction.

On this clone: Its specific antigen is unknown. It has no much larger one-base neighbor in the sample; base qualities were not kept.

TCRbeta CDR3 regions were amplified from genomic DNA by means of the immunoSEQ Assay, a bias-controlled multiplex PCR. The study's processing was this. Nucleated cell counts per sample were estimated from amplification of reference gene primers within the assay. Sequence reads were collapsed and filtered to measure the absolute abundance of every unique TCRbeta CDR3 rearrangement. For each sample, productive Simpson clonality was calculated as the square root of Simpson's diversity index over productive rearrangements. Not all clones reach the TCRdb copy of this immuneACCESS table, which keeps in-frame sequences only. Checked studies attribute under half of the gap to unresolved V genes and leave the rest unexplained. That table supplies the V and J calls and clone size; D and trimming were determined from the DNA. The sample records over 250,000 clones, over 75% of which are singletons. 5.3% of the sample belongs to the ten largest clones.

There are 14 amino acids in the CDR3, from cysteine to phenylalanine inclusive. Kept here is only the CDR3 DNA, which spans 42 bases and is read in frame from base 1. CDR1 SNHLY and CDR2 FYNNEI are derived from the germline V gene. V sheds 10 bases and J sheds 3 bases, leaving 17 bases between their ends. The chain is encoded by TRBV2 joined to TRBJ2-3; the best D guess is TRBD2, with 5 bases matching. Material for sequencing was PBMCs or T cells enriched from blood (not recorded which). The TCR was taken from a woman in her 30s who had recovered from COVID-19. The CDR3 corresponds to CATPGEGETDTQYF. The nucleotides read TGTGCCACCCCCGGAGAGGGAGAGACAGATACGCAGTATTTT.